What follows is one TCR beta chain and its context. No antigen is known for it. The data were taken from a study of cytomegalovirus exposure and HLA in healthy donors. Study-wide results and limits: Presence/absence analyses took donor sequencing depth as roughly uniform. A later analysis reported that several of the most significant clusters appeared to be linked to common viral pathogens, among them Epstein-Barr virus.

The PCR was carried out with 60 Vbeta primers and 13 Jbeta primers. Measured with immunoSEQ multiplex PCR; TCRdb has only the in-frame clones, and not every one. The sample has 150,000 to 200,000 clones, 75% seen once. The receptor comes from a man aged 18 to 35 in good health and CMV-seropositive. Sample: PBMCs.

CDR3 in DNA: TGTGCCAGTAGTGTGTGGGGCGCAGATACGCAGTATTTT. It is translated as CASSVWGADTQYF. The gene calls are TRBV19 and TRBJ2-3, with D perhaps TRBD1 (5 bases). Germline V lookup: CDR1 LNHDA, CDR2 SQIVND (reference sequence). The germline V and J ends were trimmed by 5 bases and 4 bases, with 10 bases remaining between them. This CDR3 region has 13 residues.